A selection of T cell receptor beta chains follows, all from one sample in a study of blood T cell repertoires in COVID-19. Profiled with immunoSEQ multiplex PCR; TCRdb holds only in-frame clones, not every one. The data show fewer than 250,000 clones, about 88% seen once. The sequencing sample was made of peripheral blood. All receptors come from a man between 70 and 80 years old with acute or convalescent COVID-19. CDR3s include the opening cysteine and the closing phenylalanine or tryptophan. The D gene is left open where the match is weak. Size tells how often a clone was seen (once, few, many) or the class of an expanded clone, and some rows leave it out.

D gene,J gene,V gene,clone size,CDR3 length,CDR3 DNA,CDR3 protein
.,TRBJ2-2,TRBV4-2,.,15,TGTGCCAGCAGCCAAGATAGGGCTAGCCAAGGGGAGCTGTTTTTT,CASSQDRASQGELFF
TRBD1,TRBJ2-7,TRBV5-1,.,16,TGCGCCAGCAGCCCACCCGGACAGGGACGATCCTACGAGCAGTACTTC,CASSPPGQGRSYEQYF
.,TRBJ2-1,TRBV3-1/TRBV3-2,.,13,TGTGCCAGCAGCCAATTGAGGGACAATGAGCAGTTCTTC,CASSQLRDNEQFF
.,TRBJ1-3,TRBV9,once,19,TGTGCCAGCAGCGCCGGGGCCCGGACAGCTTTAAGCTCTGGAAACACCATATATTTT,CASSAGARTALSSGNTIYF
.,TRBJ2-2,TRBV14,.,14,TGTGCCAGCAGCCAACTCTCTAGAACCGGGGAGCTGTTTTTT,CASSQLSRTGELFF
TRBD1,TRBJ1-3,TRBV19,once,15,TGTGCCAGTACCACAGGGGGCTCCTCTGGAAACACCATATATTTT,CASTTGGSSGNTIYF
TRBD1,TRBJ1-2,TRBV7-8,.,15,TGTGCCAGCAGCCCGGGGTCCACGACAGGGGCGGGCTACACCTTC,CASSPGSTTGAGYTF
.,TRBJ2-7,TRBV15,once,17,TGTGCCACCAGCAGAGGAGGTGGTAGCGGTATCTCCTACGAGCAGTACTTC,CATSRGGGSGISYEQYF
TRBD1,TRBJ2-7,TRBV6-6,.,13,TGTGCCAGCAGTTATACAGGGGACTACGAGCAGTACTTC,CASSYTGDYEQYF
.,TRBJ2-2,TRBV18,.,15,TGTGCCAGCTCACCACCACAAGGGGCAGTCGGGGAGCTGTTTTTT,CASSPPQGAVGELFF
.,TRBJ1-1,TRBV6-5,few,11,TGTGCCAGCGCCCGGGGGACTGAAGCTTTCTTT,CASARGTEAFF
TRBD2,TRBJ2-5,TRBV7-9,.,18,TGTGCCAGCAGCTTAGCAAGAGGGGCTAGCGGGACGCAAGAGACCCAGTACTTC,CASSLARGASGTQETQYF
.,TRBJ2-1,TRBV7-3,.,15,TGTGCCAGCAGCTTAATGGGGGGTCGAAACAATGAGCAGTTCTTC,CASSLMGGRNNEQFF
.,TRBJ2-7,TRBV5-1,.,14,TGCGCCAGCAGCTTGCAGGGTTACAGGGACGAGCAGTACTTC,CASSLQGYRDEQYF
TRBD2,TRBJ2-1,TRBV2,few,14,TGTGCCAGCAGAGATAGCGGGAGGGGCGATGAGCAGTTCTTC,CASRDSGRGDEQFF
TRBD1,TRBJ2-3,TRBV6-6,.,15,TGTGCCAGCAGTTACTTAGGACAGGGGACAGATACGCAGTATTTT,CASSYLGQGTDTQYF
.,TRBJ2-5,TRBV7-6,.,13,TGTGCCAGCAGCCGGGGACTGCAAGAGACCCAGTACTTC,CASSRGLQETQYF
.,TRBJ1-1,TRBV20-1,.,13,TGCAGTGCTAGTGTCCAGGGTACCACTGAAGCTTTCTTT,CSASVQGTTEAFF
.,TRBJ2-1,TRBV19,once,15,TGTGCCAGTCGTCCGGGGGGCAGAACCTACAATGAGCAGTTCTTC,CASRPGGRTYNEQFF
.,TRBJ1-2,TRBV6-1,.,15,TGTGCCAGCAGTGAACAGGGAATCATACCCTATGGCTACACCTTC,CASSEQGIIPYGYTF
.,TRBJ2-7,TRBV20-1,.,11,TGCAGTGCTACCAGGGGCCACGAGCAGTACTTC,CSATRGHEQYF
TRBD1,TRBJ1-2,TRBV2,.,14,TGTGCCAGCAGTGGGACAGGGGAGGCGTGGGGCTACACCTTC,CASSGTGEAWGYTF
TRBD1,TRBJ2-4,TRBV4-1,few,17,TGCGCCAGCAGCCAAGATGGGACAGGACTAGCCAAAAACATTCAGTACTTC,CASSQDGTGLAKNIQYF
.,TRBJ2-5,TRBV5-4,.,14,TGTGCCAGCAGCTTGGGAGGGCGAGAAGAGACCCAGTACTTC,CASSLGGREETQYF
TRBD1,TRBJ2-3,TRBV5-1,.,16,TGCGCCAGCAGCTGGGGACAGGGGATCGCCACAGATACGCAGTATTTT,CASSWGQGIATDTQYF
.,TRBJ1-1,TRBV7-9,.,13,TGTGCCAGCAGCCTACAGGTTCGGGCTGAAGCTTTCTTT,CASSLQVRAEAFF
.,TRBJ1-2,TRBV5-4,.,15,TGTGCCAGCAGCTTGGACCCGGTCGGCCCAGGGGGCTACACCTTC,CASSLDPVGPGGYTF
.,TRBJ2-1,TRBV28,.,15,TGTGCCAGCAGAGAACAGGGTTCCTCCTACAATGAGCAGTTCTTC,CASREQGSSYNEQFF
TRBD2,TRBJ2-2,TRBV10-2,.,24,TGCGCCAGCAGTGGGTTTCAGGCTACTCCCGGGACTAGCGGGAGGGCGTCGAACACCGGGGAGCTGTTTTTT,CASSGFQATPGTSGRASNTGELFF
.,TRBJ2-3,TRBV7-3,.,15,TGTGCCAGCAGCTTAAATGAGGGTAGCACAGATACGCAGTATTTT,CASSLNEGSTDTQYF
.,TRBJ2-3,TRBV28,.,15,TGTGCCAGCACCATGCGACAGGCGAGCACAGATACGCAGTATTTT,CASTMRQASTDTQYF
.,TRBJ2-1,TRBV3-1/TRBV3-2,.,13,TGTGCCGCCATGGCTAGCGTCGGCAATGAGCAGTTCTTC,CAAMASVGNEQFF
.,TRBJ2-7,TRBV21-1,.,11,TGTGCCAGCAGCCGCCGGGACAGAGGAAGATTC,CASSRRDRGRF
TRBD1,TRBJ1-4,TRBV6-2/TRBV6-3,.,15,TGTGCCAGCAGTTACGCCGGGACAGCTAATGAAAAACTGTTTTTT,CASSYAGTANEKLFF
.,TRBJ2-3,TRBV5-4,.,12,TGTGCCAGCAGTTTCGGGGCAGATACGCAGTATTTT,CASSFGADTQYF
TRBD1,TRBJ1-1,TRBV7-2,.,15,TGTGCCAGCAGCAAGACAGGGGCGGTGAACACTGAAGCTTTCTTT,CASSKTGAVNTEAFF
.,TRBJ1-4,TRBV5-1,once,18,TGCGCCAGCAGCTTGACGCTCCGAAAACAGACCAATAATGAAAAACTGTTTTTT,CASSLTLRKQTNNEKLFF
TRBD1,TRBJ1-1,TRBV5-1,.,15,TGCGCCAGCAGCTTGGCGGACAGGGATTTCACTGAAGCTTTCTTT,CASSLADRDFTEAFF
TRBD2,TRBJ2-3,TRBV27,.,13,TGTGCCAGCACGGGAGGAGGTACAGATACGCAGTATTTT,CASTGGGTDTQYF
TRBD1,TRBJ1-2,TRBV11-2,.,15,TGTGCCAGCAGCTTAGGAACGGGACAGGGTTGGGGCTACACCTTC,CASSLGTGQGWGYTF
.,TRBJ1-1,TRBV13,once,15,TGTGCCAGCAGCGTACAGGGAAAGGGGAACACTGAAGCTTTCTTT,CASSVQGKGNTEAFF
TRBD1,TRBJ1-3,TRBV5-1,.,16,TGCGCCAGCAGGCCTCTTCCGGGACAGGGGGGAAACACCATATATTTT,CASRPLPGQGGNTIYF
TRBD2,TRBJ2-1,TRBV14,once,16,TGTGCCAGCAGCCCCCTGCTGGGACTAGCAGGTAATGAGCAGTTCTTC,CASSPLLGLAGNEQFF
TRBD2,TRBJ2-2,TRBV7-3,once,17,TGTGCCAGCAGCTCCCTGGGGGGGACTGCGAACACCGGGGAGCTGTTTTTT,CASSSLGGTANTGELFF
.,TRBJ2-5,TRBV19,.,14,TGTGCCAGTAGTATCTCTGGGCCTCAAGAGACCCAGTACTTC,CASSISGPQETQYF
.,TRBJ2-1,TRBV19,.,14,TGTGCCAGTAGTTCCACTAGCTCCAACAATGAGCAGTTCTTC,CASSSTSSNNEQFF
.,TRBJ1-1,TRBV10-3,.,15,TGTGCCATTCAGCCCTCCGGGGGGACCAACACTGAAGCTTTCTTT,CAIQPSGGTNTEAFF
.,TRBJ2-5,TRBV7-8,.,14,TGTGCCAGCAGCTCGGTGGGCCTAGCGGAGACCCAGTACTTC,CASSSVGLAETQYF
.,TRBJ1-6,TRBV3-1/TRBV3-2,few,13,TGTGCCAGCACCTCTTCGACTTATTCACCCCTCCACTTT,CASTSSTYSPLHF
.,TRBJ1-1,TRBV2,.,14,TGTGCCAGCAGTGAAGCGCCGGGGGGGACTGAAGCTTTCTTT,CASSEAPGGTEAFF
.,TRBJ1-4,TRBV19,many,12,TGTGCCAGTAGTCCGGGTAGTGAAAAACTGTTTTTT,CASSPGSEKLFF
TRBD1,TRBJ1-4,TRBV4-2,.,16,TGTGCCAGCAGCCAAAGTAGGACAGGCAATAATGAAAAACTGTTTTTT,CASSQSRTGNNEKLFF
.,TRBJ2-7,TRBV27,.,13,TGTGCCAGCAGTAACAGGGTAATAGGCGAGCAGTACTTC,CASSNRVIGEQYF
.,TRBJ2-6,TRBV6-5,.,16,TGTGCCAGCAGTTACGAAGTCTTAGCTGGGGCCAACGTCCTGACTTTC,CASSYEVLAGANVLTF
TRBD1,TRBJ2-7,TRBV5-1,.,16,TGCGCCAGCAGCGTCTCAACCGGGACAGGCCCTTACGAGCAGTACTTC,CASSVSTGTGPYEQYF
.,TRBJ2-7,TRBV7-9,.,14,TGTGCCAGCAGCCAAAACTTCGGACACTACGAGCAGTACTTC,CASSQNFGHYEQYF
TRBD1,TRBJ2-1,TRBV5-1,.,13,TGCGCCAGCAGCCTCGGACAGGGTACTGAGCAGTTCTTC,CASSLGQGTEQFF
.,TRBJ2-1,TRBV10-3,.,16,TGTGCCATCAGTGGGAGCCAGGGGAGAAGGGATAATGAGCAGTTCTTC,CAISGSQGRRDNEQFF
.,TRBJ1-5,TRBV5-5,.,14,TGTGCCAGCAGCTTGGTCGGGGGGAGCGCGCCCCAGCATTTT,CASSLVGGSAPQHF